This T cell receptor beta chain comes out of a study of blood T cell repertoires in COVID-19 (dated by TCRdb to the early 2020s). For the wider study: The collaborator samples originated in the United States, Italy and Spain and spanned the acute and convalescent phases of COVID-19. The material from the prospective study consisted of cDNA or gDNA derived from T cells, B-cell-depleted T cells, or PBMCs. The dataset comprised deeply sampled blood TCRbeta repertoires from subjects exposed to, actively infected with, or recovered from COVID-19. The repertoires were released in a freely available public database intended as a resource for research on the immune response to SARS-CoV-2. Sample metadata almost always included a de-identified subject ID, COVID-19 status, age in years and sex. HLA class I and class II types, where available, came from metadata supplied by the sample provider rather than from assay-based typing. The samples were drawn from the first 160 participants of the ongoing ImmuneRACE study and from more than 1,000 subjects provided by 6 global collaborators.

The germline ends are 17 bases apart after V is trimmed by 2 bases and J by 5 bases. CDR1 SGHKS and CDR2 YYEKEE were looked up in the germline V gene (reference sequence). Including cysteine and phenylalanine, the CDR3 has 17 amino acids. The retained sequence is limited to the CDR3, 51 bases, with the frame set at the first base. General study outcomes and caveats: How much clinical and demographic metadata was included differed by source and by participant, and the metadata was provided uncurated.

TCRbeta CDR3 regions were amplified from genomic DNA by means of the immunoSEQ Assay, a bias-controlled multiplex PCR. The source study handled its data this way. The number of nucleated cells in each sample was estimated by amplification of reference gene primers within the assay. To quantify the absolute abundance of each unique TCRbeta CDR3 rearrangement, sequence reads were collapsed and filtered. Productive Simpson clonality was computed per sample as the square root of Simpson's diversity index over productive rearrangements. TCRdb re-hosts the immuneACCESS table, in-frame sequences only. Its copies lack some clones; in the studies checked, an unresolved V gene accounts for under half of them, and the cause for the rest is not known. The V and J calls and the clone size are those of that table, but D and trimming were determined from the DNA. This sample holds more than 80,000 clones; 70% to 80% were observed only once. The ten most abundant clones make up about 0.85% of the sample.

As to this clone: Its recognized antigen is unknown. Base quality data are lacking; no much larger clone is found one base away.

Collaborating institutions collected whole blood in K2EDTA tubes following their own protocols. For TCRbeta analysis, collaborator samples were shipped as frozen whole blood, as isolated PBMCs, or as DNA extracted from either sample type. Sequenced input: peripheral blood. The receptor was derived from a human donor with acute or convalescent COVID-19. The donor label of this sample is uncertain. The V and J segments used are TRBV5-5 and TRBJ1-6, with TRBD1 perhaps the D gene, on 5 matching bases. DNA sequence: TGTGCCAGCAGCTTCAGTATCGGCGGGGACGATAATTCACCCCTCCACTTT. This sequence encodes CASSFSIGGDDNSPLHF.